This T cell receptor (beta chain) appears in the sequencing data of a study of blood T cell repertoires in COVID-19. Turning to the study itself: Acute and convalescent COVID-19 samples came from the United States, Italy and Spain.

The CDR3 totals 17 residues. V lost 6 bases, J lost 4 bases, and 22 bases lay in between. Germline V gene data show CDR1 as MNHEY and CDR2 as SMNVEV (reference sequence). Clones were read by immunoSEQ multiplex PCR, and TCRdb kept only the in-frame ones, dropping some. Among roughly 220,000 clones listed, more than 80% were seen once. Assignments of participants to cohorts depended upon their own reported clinical history. V is TRBV27 and J is TRBJ2-1, with no clear D. The TCR comes from a woman aged 18-29 years in a cohort exposed to, infected with or recovered from COVID-19 (not recorded which). The sequencing sample was made of PBMCs or T cells enriched from blood (not recorded which). The CDR3 here is CASRPFTDRPAYNEQFF. CDR3 in DNA: TGTGCCAGCAGACCTTTTACAGATCGCCCCGCTTACAATGAGCAGTTCTTC.